The 27 T cell receptor beta chains below come from one sample, sequenced in a study of CD8 T cells in Susac syndrome. Random hexamers were used to reverse transcribe 0.5 to 1 ug of RNA. TCRdb reprocessed the immunoSEQ multiplex PCR reads via MiXCR and lists one record per CDR3 protein. The table records 140,000 or so distinct CDR3 sequences, approximately 95% of them present only once. The sequenced material came from CD4+ T cells from PBMCs. All receptors derive from a human donor with multiple sclerosis.

This chain joins TRBV20-1 and TRBJ1-2; D gene ambiguous. The CDR3 extends over 18 amino acids. V was trimmed by 0 bases and J by 4 bases, leaving 24 bases between them. Germline V gene data show CDR1 as DFQATT and CDR2 as SNEGSKA (reference sequence). The CDR3 is CSAREPLGVPDVSYGYTF. In DNA form, the CDR3 reads TGCAGTGCTAGAGAGCCCCTCGGCGTACCGGACGTAAGCTATGGCTACACCTTC.

The rearrangement joins TRBV20-1 to TRBJ2-7; TRBD2 agrees at 9 bases. From germline, CDR1 is DFQATT and CDR2 SNEGSKA (reference sequence). The trim removed 0 bases at V and 7 bases at J, leaving 7 bases unmatched. This CDR3 has 14 residues. The CDR3 protein is CSARDSGRSEEQYF. The CDR3 DNA reads TGCAGTGCTAGAGACAGCGGGAGGTCCGAAGAGCAGTACTTC.

The gene calls are TRBV7-6 and TRBJ1-5, with 12 bases identical to TRBD1. The junction had 11 bases not matched to a gene; V was cut back by 5 bases and J by 6 bases. The CDR3 sequence is 17 residues long. Germline loops: CDR1 SGHVS, CDR2 FNYEAQ. The CDR3 region is CASSPGLGQGASQPQHF. In nucleotides, the CDR3 is TGTGCCAGCAGCCCCGGTTTGGGACAGGGGGCAAGTCAGCCCCAGCATTTT.

The CDR3 sequence: CAWDRATNEKLFF. The DNA for the CDR3 is TGTGCCTGGGACAGGGCAACTAATGAAAAACTGTTTTTT. The rearrangement uses TRBV30 and TRBJ1-4; 7 positions match TRBD1. Germline CDR1 GTSNPN, CDR2 SVGIG (reference sequence). The CDR3 extends over 13 amino acids. V was clipped by 5 bases and J by 0 bases; unmatched bases: 0.

The chain links TRBV20-1 to TRBJ1-1, with D hard to call. Trimming shortened V by 2 bases and J by 4 bases, and 8 bases separated the two germline ends. The CDR3 length is 12 residues. Per the germline V gene, CDR1 is DFQATT and CDR2 is SNEGSKA (reference sequence). DNA for the CDR3: TGCAGTGCTAGATCCCGGGCCACTGAAGCTTTCTTT. This gives the protein CSARSRATEAFF.

The chain combines TRBV20-1 with TRBJ2-3; 8 bases match TRBD2. V shed 0 bases, J shed 1 base, and the junction held 0 bases outside the gene matches. CDR1 DFQATT and CDR2 SNEGSKA come from the germline V gene (reference sequence). The length of the CDR3 is 14 residues. The CDR3 DNA follows: TGCAGTGCTAGAGAAGCGGGGGGCACAGATACGCAGTATTTT. Translation gives CSAREAGGTDTQYF.

This sequence joins TRBV25-1 and TRBJ1-1; 7 bases line up with TRBD1. The CDR3 totals 14 residues. Germline values: CDR1 MGHDK, CDR2 SYGVNS. V trimming: 8 bases; J trimming: 1 base; junction bases outside the gene matches: 7. CDR3 bases: TGTGCCAGCCTTCAGACAGGGTGGAACACTGAAGCTTTCTTT. This sequence encodes CASLQTGWNTEAFF.

The chain combines TRBV18 with TRBJ1-2; no clear D. The V end lost 2 bases, the J end lost 4 bases, and 8 bases lay between the germline ends. This CDR3 contains 13 residues. Germline CDR1 and CDR2: KGHSH and LQKENI. The DNA of the CDR3 is TGTGCCAGCTCACCAGGGTGGGGCTATGGCTACACCTTC. It encodes CASSPGWGYGYTF. Full variable domain (outside the CDR3, taken from reference TRBV18 and TRBJ1-2): NAGVMQNPRHLVRRRGQEARLRCSPMKGHSHVYWYRQLPEEGLKFMVYLQKENIIDESGMPKERFSAEFPKEGPSILRIQQVVRGDSAAYFCASSPGWGYGYTFGSGTRLTVV.

This chain joins TRBV20-1 and TRBJ2-5; D possibly corresponds to TRBD1 (6 bases). Germline V gene data show CDR1 as DFQATT and CDR2 as SNEGSKA (reference sequence). The CDR3 extends over 13 amino acids. Trimming left V 3 bases short and J 2 bases short, with 10 bases between. DNA of the CDR3: TGCAGTGCTAGCGGGACACAGCAAGAGACCCAGTACTTC. It codes for CSASGTQQETQYF.

The J gene is TRBJ2-4, the V gene TRBV29-1; 7 nucleotides match TRBD2. CDR1 and CDR2 from the germline V gene are SQVTM and ANQGSEA. This CDR3 comprises 13 residues. With V trimmed by 3 bases and J by 1 base, 0 bases remained unmatched. The CDR3 protein is CSVDGGAKNIQYF. The CDR3 nucleotides read TGCAGCGTTGACGGGGGGGCCAAAAACATTCAGTACTTC.

The rearrangement links TRBV4-3 to TRBJ1-6; 7 bases are a match to TRBD1. The V segment lost 0 bases and the J segment 10 bases; nucleotides outside the gene matches: 6. CDR3 length: 15 residues. Germline CDR1 reads LGHNA; CDR2 reads YSLEER. CDR3 protein: CASSQEGRGRSPLHF. The CDR3 DNA reads as TGCGCCAGCAGCCAAGAGGGCAGGGGGAGGTCACCCCTCCACTTT.

V and J are TRBV29-1 and TRBJ2-7; 8 bases map to TRBD2. There are 15 residues in the CDR3. Germline CDR1 is SQVTM and CDR2 is ANQGSEA. Losses at the gene ends were 0 bases for V and 6 bases for J; bases not matched to a gene: 10. The CDR3 sequence is CSVEDSGTGRFEQYF. As DNA, the CDR3 is TGCAGCGTTGAAGATAGCGGGACTGGACGGTTCGAGCAGTACTTC.

This clonotype was detected only a few times. The chain links TRBV18 to TRBJ2-5; D unresolved. The CDR3 length is 12 residues. V dropped 3 bases and J dropped 2 bases, with 4 bases sitting between them. Germline values: CDR1 KGHSH, CDR2 LQKENI. Here the CDR3 DNA reads TGTGCCAGCTCACCTTTGCAAGAGACCCAGTACTTC. This sequence encodes CASSPLQETQYF. The full variable domain, in which reference TRBV18 and TRBJ2-5 provide the parts outside the CDR3, is NAGVMQNPRHLVRRRGQEARLRCSPMKGHSHVYWYRQLPEEGLKFMVYLQKENIIDESGMPKERFSAEFPKEGPSILRIQQVVRGDSAAYFCASSPLQETQYFGPGTRLLVL.

The count of this clonotype is one. The CDR3 region is CSVAPGLDTQYF. CDR3 coding DNA: TGCAGCGTTGCCCCAGGGTTAGATACGCAGTATTTT. This sequence joins TRBV29-1 and TRBJ2-3, with D tentatively TRBD1 (5 bases). Germline V gives CDR1 SQVTM, CDR2 ANQGSEA. V dropped 4 bases and J dropped 5 bases, with 10 bases sitting between them. This CDR3 region has 12 residues.

The genes are TRBV20-1 and TRBJ2-1, with no clear D. This CDR3 contains 14 residues. Trimming removed 1 base at V and 0 bases at J, with 7 bases between. Germline V gives CDR1 DFQATT, CDR2 SNEGSKA (reference sequence). The CDR3 is CSARVVNSYNEQFF. CDR3 coding DNA: TGCAGTGCTAGAGTCGTAAACTCCTACAATGAGCAGTTCTTC.

V and J are TRBV5-1 and TRBJ2-1; 13 nucleotides line up with TRBD2. Germline trimming cut 4 bases from V and 0 bases from J; bases unmatched to any gene: 4. The CDR3 runs to 17 residues. Germline CDR1 SGHRS, CDR2 YFSETQ. In DNA, the CDR3 is TGCGCCAGCAGCCCCGGACTAGCGGGAGTCTCCTACAATGAGCAGTTCTTC. Its protein product is CASSPGLAGVSYNEQFF.

The chain carries TRBV11-2 and TRBJ1-5, with unresolved D. The CDR3 runs to 13 residues. From germline, CDR1 is SGHAT and CDR2 FQNNGV. The V end lost 5 bases, the J end lost 3 bases, and 8 bases lay between the germline ends. CDR3 residues: CASSAGINQPQHF. The DNA for the CDR3 is TGTGCCAGCAGCGCCGGGATCAATCAGCCCCAGCATTTT.

The genes are TRBV15 and TRBJ2-7; D gene uncertain. V was trimmed by 1 base and J by 1 base, leaving 14 bases between them. The CDR3 sequence is 16 residues long. Germline loops: CDR1 LNHNV, CDR2 YYDKDF (reference sequence). The CDR3 region is CATSRGTVSPSYEQYF. CDR3 bases: TGTGCCACCAGCAGAGGAACAGTTTCCCCGTCCTACGAGCAGTACTTC.

The chain is built from TRBV29-1 and TRBJ2-5; D is perhaps TRBD1 (6 bases). Trimming pared 7 bases from V and 1 base from J, leaving 19 bases between. The length of the CDR3 is 15 residues. The germline gives CDR1 SQVTM, CDR2 ANQGSEA. The CDR3 bases are TGCAGCGCCACCCCCTTTGGACAGCGCCAAGAGACCCAGTACTTC. Its protein is CSATPFGQRQETQYF.

The chain links TRBV28 to TRBJ2-7, with TRBD2 as a possible D gene (8 bases). V shed 8 bases and J shed 1 base, with 15 bases lying between them. This CDR3 is built from 14 residues. Germline values: CDR1 MDHEN, CDR2 SYDVKM. CDR3 coding DNA: TGTGCCAGCCAGGCGGGGGGACAGTCCTACGAGCAGTACTTC. It encodes CASQAGGQSYEQYF.

The CDR3 sequence is CSARDRHNEQFF. CDR3 nucleotide sequence: TGCAGTGCTAGAGATCGGCACAATGAGCAGTTCTTC. The V and J genes are TRBV20-1 and TRBJ2-1; no clear D gene. Germline CDR1 and CDR2: DFQATT and SNEGSKA (reference sequence). This CDR3 region has 12 residues. V lost 0 bases and J lost 5, with 5 bases in between.

The chain is built from TRBV15 and TRBJ1-2; 9 positions match TRBD1. The V gene's germline CDR1 is LNHNV and CDR2 YYDKDF (reference sequence). Trimming at V came to 1 base and at J to 3 bases, leaving 6 bases not matched to a gene. The CDR3 runs to 16 residues. The CDR3 DNA reads TGTGCCACCAGCAGAGCTGGGACAGGGATGGACTATGGCTACACCTTC. This gives the protein CATSRAGTGMDYGYTF. The complete variable domain, with remaining parts taken from reference TRBV15 and TRBJ1-2, reads DAMVIQNPRYQVTQFGKPVTLSCSQTLNHNVMYWYQQKSSQAPKLLFHYYDKDFNNEADTPDNFQSRRPNTSFCFLDIRSPGLGDTAMYLCATSRAGTGMDYGYTFGSGTRLTVV.

The chain combines TRBV3-1 with TRBJ1-1, with no clear D. V was pared by 5 bases and J by 2 bases, with 9 bases between. CDR3 size: 13 residues. The germline V gene encodes CDR1 LGHDT and CDR2 YNNKEL (reference sequence). The CDR3, as DNA: TGTGCCAGCAGCTTTGGGTTCAACACTGAAGCTTTCTTT. Residues: CASSFGFNTEAFF.

This chain connects TRBV9 to TRBJ2-6, with D hard to call. This CDR3 spans 16 amino acids. In germline, CDR1 is SGDLS, CDR2 YYNGEE. With 2 bases removed from V and 1 base from J, the gap between germline ends came to 10 bases. The CDR3 sequence is CASSVLMGSGANVLTF. CDR3 nucleotide sequence: TGTGCCAGCAGCGTCCTTATGGGATCTGGGGCCAACGTCCTGACTTTC.

The sample holds a few counts of this clonotype. The V and J genes are TRBV30 and TRBJ1-5; D may be TRBD1 (5 bases). The CDR3 consists of 13 residues. Germline CDR1 and CDR2: GTSNPN and SVGIG (reference sequence). V was shortened by 0 bases and J by 2 bases, with 5 bases between the two germline ends. CDR3 sequence: CAWSVQGNQPQHF. The CDR3 DNA reads TGTGCCTGGAGTGTACAGGGCAATCAGCCCCAGCATTTT.

The V gene is TRBV29-1, the J gene TRBJ2-7, with D tentatively TRBD2 (6 bases). Germline loops: CDR1 SQVTM, CDR2 ANQGSEA. The CDR3 runs 13 residues. The V end was cut by 7 bases, the J end by 2 bases, with 15 bases between. Here the CDR3 DNA reads TGCAGCGCAAGCCAGCGGGCTGCCTACGAGCAGTACTTC. As protein: CSASQRAAYEQYF.

This sequence joins TRBV6-5 and TRBJ2-1; the D gene is possibly TRBD2 (5 bases). The germline CDR1 and CDR2 sequences are MNHEY and SVGAGI. Trimming shortened V by 7 bases and J by 8 bases, and 15 bases separated the two germline ends. This CDR3 is built from 13 residues. In nucleotides, the CDR3 is TGTGCCAGCACCCCGGACTTGTGGGATGAGCAGTTCTTC. This encodes CASTPDLWDEQFF.